Listed below are T cell receptor beta chains from one sample, sequenced in a study of T cell repertoires in cytomegalovirus infection. TCRdb analysed the reads with MiXCR anew, one entry per CDR3 protein. The data show approximately 110,000 distinct CDR3 sequences, about 32% seen once. What these receptors recognize is not known. Sequencing used CD8+ T cells from cultured PBMCs, obtained from culture after CMV antigen stimulation. These receptors originate from a human donor in good health (CMV status not recorded). Some clones in this sample may be carry-over from other donors' samples. Each CDR3 is given with its conserved first and last residue. D genes are given only for firm matches. Clone size is shown for a subset of rows, as once, few, many or a class of expanded clone.

V gene: TRBV14
D gene: TRBD1
J gene: TRBJ1-5
clone size: many
CDR3 protein: CASSQEDRGNQPQHF
CDR3 DNA: TGTGCCAGCAGCCAAGAGGACAGGGGGAATCAGCCCCAGCATTTT

V gene: TRBV29-1
D gene: .
J gene: TRBJ1-2
clone size: many
CDR3 protein: CSVALENYGYTF
CDR3 DNA: TGCAGCGTTGCTCTTGAGAACTATGGCTACACCTTC

V gene: TRBV7-2
D gene: .
J gene: TRBJ2-3
clone size: .
CDR3 protein: CASSLVGSTDTQYF
CDR3 DNA: TGTGCCAGCAGCTTAGTTGGCTCCACAGATACGCAGTATTTT

V gene: TRBV28
D gene: .
J gene: TRBJ2-1
clone size: .
CDR3 protein: CASSGTNEQFF
CDR3 DNA: TGTGCCAGCAGCGGGACCAATGAGCAGTTCTTC

V gene: TRBV12-3/TRBV12-4
D gene: .
J gene: TRBJ2-7
clone size: .
CDR3 protein: CASSLGPGPAYEQYF
CDR3 DNA: TGTGCCAGCAGTTTAGGCCCCGGACCAGCCTACGAGCAGTACTTC

V gene: TRBV7-6
D gene: .
J gene: TRBJ1-4
clone size: many
CDR3 protein: CASSSRQAREKLFF
CDR3 DNA: TGTGCCAGCAGCTCGCGACAGGCCAGGGAAAAACTGTTTTTT

V gene: TRBV18
D gene: TRBD1
J gene: TRBJ2-1
clone size: .
CDR3 protein: CASSPSFGTGGNEQFF
CDR3 DNA: TGTGCCAGCTCACCCTCCTTTGGGACAGGGGGCAATGAGCAGTTCTTC

V gene: TRBV4-3
D gene: .
J gene: TRBJ1-5
clone size: .
CDR3 protein: CASSQDRQGEGPQHF
CDR3 DNA: TGCGCCAGCAGCCAAGACAGGCAGGGAGAAGGTCCCCAGCATTTT

V gene: TRBV15
D gene: .
J gene: TRBJ1-5
clone size: few
CDR3 protein: CATSRDLLTGPQHF
CDR3 DNA: TGTGCCACCAGCAGAGATCTTCTCACAGGGCCCCAGCATTTT

V gene: TRBV2
D gene: TRBD1
J gene: TRBJ1-1
clone size: .
CDR3 protein: CASGEQGALTEAFF
CDR3 DNA: TGTGCCAGCGGGGAACAGGGGGCGCTTACTGAAGCTTTCTTT

V gene: TRBV19
D gene: TRBD2
J gene: TRBJ2-5
clone size: .
CDR3 protein: CASSKGSGVGLAGLYSQETQYF
CDR3 DNA: TGTGCCAGTAGTAAGGGATCGGGGGTGGGACTAGCGGGTCTTTATTCCCAAGAGACCCAGTACTTC

V gene: TRBV6-2/TRBV6-3
D gene: .
J gene: TRBJ2-4
clone size: .
CDR3 protein: CASEGPGNIQYF
CDR3 DNA: TGTGCCAGCGAAGGACCTGGAAACATTCAGTACTTC

V gene: TRBV5-4
D gene: TRBD1
J gene: TRBJ2-7
clone size: .
CDR3 protein: CASSASTGGSDEQYF
CDR3 DNA: TGTGCCAGCAGCGCTTCGACAGGGGGATCCGACGAGCAGTACTTC

V gene: TRBV12-3/TRBV12-4
D gene: .
J gene: TRBJ1-4
clone size: .
CDR3 protein: CASSFTTPATNEKLFF
CDR3 DNA: TGTGCCAGCAGTTTTACGACACCTGCAACTAATGAAAAACTGTTTTTT

V gene: TRBV7-2
D gene: .
J gene: TRBJ1-1
clone size: .
CDR3 protein: CASSATGDYTEAFF
CDR3 DNA: TGTGCCAGCAGCGCCACCGGGGACTACACTGAAGCTTTCTTT

V gene: TRBV4-1
D gene: .
J gene: TRBJ2-2
clone size: many
CDR3 protein: CASSQYPPGTQNTGELFF
CDR3 DNA: TGCGCCAGCAGCCAATACCCCCCGGGGACCCAGAACACCGGGGAGCTGTTTTTT

V gene: TRBV7-2
D gene: TRBD1
J gene: TRBJ2-3
clone size: .
CDR3 protein: CASSLVDRADTQYF
CDR3 DNA: TGTGCCAGCAGCTTAGTAGACAGGGCAGATACGCAGTATTTT

V gene: TRBV6-2/TRBV6-3
D gene: .
J gene: TRBJ1-1
clone size: .
CDR3 protein: CASSSGAAGQNTEAFF
CDR3 DNA: TGTGCCAGCAGTTCGGGGGCAGCGGGACAGAACACTGAAGCTTTCTTT

V gene: TRBV10-3
D gene: TRBD1
J gene: TRBJ2-7
clone size: .
CDR3 protein: CAISETGGSYEQYF
CDR3 DNA: TGTGCCATCAGTGAGACAGGGGGCTCCTACGAGCAGTACTTC

V gene: TRBV2
D gene: TRBD1
J gene: TRBJ2-7
clone size: many
CDR3 protein: CASSEGRDRGSDF
CDR3 DNA: TGTGCCAGCAGTGAAGGCCGGGACAGGGGGTCGGACTTC

V gene: TRBV7-6
D gene: .
J gene: TRBJ2-6
clone size: .
CDR3 protein: CASSFQGSGANVLTF
CDR3 DNA: TGTGCCAGCAGCTTTCAGGGCTCTGGGGCCAACGTCCTGACTTTC

V gene: TRBV9
D gene: .
J gene: TRBJ2-1
clone size: .
CDR3 protein: CASSVGTGGYNEQFF
CDR3 DNA: TGTGCCAGCAGCGTAGGTACCGGGGGCTACAATGAGCAGTTCTTC

V gene: TRBV19
D gene: .
J gene: TRBJ1-2
clone size: many
CDR3 protein: CASSSSGYYGYTF
CDR3 DNA: TGTGCCAGTAGTTCTTCAGGGTACTATGGCTACACCTTC

V gene: TRBV5-1
D gene: .
J gene: TRBJ2-1
clone size: .
CDR3 protein: CASSFLQGGNEQFF
CDR3 DNA: TGCGCCAGCAGCTTTTTACAGGGTGGCAATGAGCAGTTCTTC

V gene: TRBV6-1
D gene: TRBD1
J gene: TRBJ2-1
clone size: many
CDR3 protein: CASSEGTGGFDEQFF
CDR3 DNA: TGTGCCAGCAGTGAGGGGACAGGGGGGTTTGATGAGCAGTTCTTC

V gene: TRBV7-6
D gene: .
J gene: TRBJ2-5
clone size: once
CDR3 protein: CASSLRGARETQYF
CDR3 DNA: TGTGCCAGCAGCTTAAGGGGGGCGCGGGAGACCCAGTACTTC

V gene: TRBV4-1
D gene: .
J gene: TRBJ1-5
clone size: .
CDR3 protein: CASSQDQRTHNQPQHF
CDR3 DNA: TGCGCCAGCAGCCAAGATCAAAGGACCCACAATCAGCCCCAGCATTTT

V gene: TRBV6-6
D gene: TRBD1
J gene: TRBJ1-3
clone size: few
CDR3 protein: CASERTGGSGGNTIYF
CDR3 DNA: TGTGCCAGCGAAAGGACAGGAGGGTCAGGGGGAAACACCATATATTTT

V gene: TRBV7-9
D gene: .
J gene: TRBJ2-5
clone size: few
CDR3 protein: CASSLRSETQYF
CDR3 DNA: TGTGCCAGCAGCTTAAGGTCGGAGACCCAGTACTTC

V gene: TRBV5-1
D gene: .
J gene: TRBJ2-3
clone size: .
CDR3 protein: CASSPLLGLDSNTQYF
CDR3 DNA: TGCGCCAGCAGCCCCCTCTTAGGGCTTGATTCAAATACGCAGTATTTT

V gene: TRBV4-1
D gene: TRBD2
J gene: TRBJ2-7
clone size: few
CDR3 protein: CASSQDGTSGTYEQYF
CDR3 DNA: TGCGCCAGCAGCCAAGATGGGACTAGCGGTACTTACGAGCAGTACTTC

V gene: TRBV20-1
D gene: .
J gene: TRBJ2-1
clone size: few
CDR3 protein: CSALRETGAASSYNEQFF
CDR3 DNA: TGCAGTGCCTTGAGGGAGACGGGGGCCGCCTCCTCCTACAATGAGCAGTTCTTC

V gene: TRBV15
D gene: .
J gene: TRBJ1-4
clone size: .
CDR3 protein: CATSRDRRATNEKLFF
CDR3 DNA: TGTGCCACCAGCAGAGATCGTAGAGCAACTAATGAAAAACTGTTTTTT